This T cell receptor (beta chain) was retrieved from a study of blood T cell repertoires in COVID-19. About the study: The United States, Italy and Spain were the sources of the acute and convalescent COVID-19 samples.

In germline, CDR1 is SGDLS, CDR2 YYNGEE. The junction had 1 base not matched to a gene; V was cut back by 0 bases and J by 5 bases. The CDR3 runs to 14 residues. Sequencing was performed with immunoSEQ multiplex PCR; in TCRdb, only in-frame clones are kept and a portion is missing. The sample has 200,000 to 250,000 clones, 75% to 90% seen once. This chain links TRBV9 with TRBJ1-2; TRBD1 matches 10 bases. Sequences were obtained from PBMCs or T cells enriched from blood (not recorded which). The sequence derives from a woman aged 25 to 39 who had been exposed to COVID-19. CDR3 nucleotide sequence: TGTGCCAGCAGCGTAGCGGACAGGGGGTATGGCTACACCTTC. Its protein product is CASSVADRGYGYTF.